This T cell receptor (beta chain) was sequenced during a study of monozygotic twins with inflammatory bowel disease. As regards this clonotype: Its antigen is still unknown.

Study-wide points: Clonotype overlap with others was lower in IBD patients than in healthy twins, a difference that was greatest with disease activity.

Eight reactions per sample, run separately, yielded cDNA. With the 5' RACE reads reprocessed, TCRdb shows one record per CDR3 protein and no DNA. This sample contains about 140,000 distinct CDR3 sequences. The germline CDR1 and CDR2 sequences are SGHTA and FQGTGA. The CDR3 totals 11 residues. The chain is built from TRBV7-3 and TRBJ2-1. The sequenced material came from blood. This receptor was identified in a human donor with ulcerative colitis or Crohn's disease, or a healthy co-twin of an affected twin (not recorded which). The CDR3 sequence is CASSQNNEQFF.